This TCR beta chain was recorded in a study of sequential checkpoint blockade in melanoma. Treatment reported: randomized to nivolumab then ipilimumab (arm A) or the reverse (arm B). Clones were read by immunoSEQ multiplex PCR, and TCRdb kept only the in-frame ones, dropping some. The sample records roughly 20,000 clones, about 75% being singletons. This TCR came from a human donor with melanoma. The specimen was CD8+ T cells sorted from blood (inferred from file names), collected from a patient given nivolumab and ipilimumab in sequence.

The CDR3, as DNA: TGTGCCAGCAGCGTAGGTGGAGGGGCGAACACCGGGGAGCTGTTTTTT. Its translation: CASSVGGGANTGELFF. The rearrangement joins TRBV9 to TRBJ2-2; TRBD2 is a possible D gene (6 bases). Per the germline V gene, CDR1 is SGDLS and CDR2 is YYNGEE. V lost 0 bases and J 0 bases, leaving 9 bases between the germline ends. The CDR3 is 16 residues long. Variable domain in full (rest from reference TRBV9 and TRBJ2-2): DSGVTQTPKHLITATGQRVTLRCSPRSGDLSVYWYQQSLDQGLQFLIQYYNGEERAKGNILERFSAQQFPDLHSELNLSSLELGDSALYFCASSVGGGANTGELFFGEGSRLTVL.